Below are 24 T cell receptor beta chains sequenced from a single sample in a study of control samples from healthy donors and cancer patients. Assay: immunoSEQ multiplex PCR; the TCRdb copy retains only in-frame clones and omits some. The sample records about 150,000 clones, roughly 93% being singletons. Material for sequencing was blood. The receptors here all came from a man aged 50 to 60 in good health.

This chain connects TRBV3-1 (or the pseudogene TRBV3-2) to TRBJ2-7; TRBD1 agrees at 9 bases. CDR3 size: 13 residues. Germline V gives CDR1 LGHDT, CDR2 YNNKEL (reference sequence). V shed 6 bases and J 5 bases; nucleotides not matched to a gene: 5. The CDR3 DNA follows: TGTGCCAGCAGAGGGGACAGGGAAAACGAGCAGTACTTC. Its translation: CASRGDRENEQYF.

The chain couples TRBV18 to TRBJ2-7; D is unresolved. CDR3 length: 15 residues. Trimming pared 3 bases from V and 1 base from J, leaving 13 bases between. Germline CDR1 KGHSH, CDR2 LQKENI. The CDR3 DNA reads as TGTGCCAGCTCACCGAAAAGTCGCGGTTCCTACGAGCAGTACTTC. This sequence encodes CASSPKSRGSYEQYF.

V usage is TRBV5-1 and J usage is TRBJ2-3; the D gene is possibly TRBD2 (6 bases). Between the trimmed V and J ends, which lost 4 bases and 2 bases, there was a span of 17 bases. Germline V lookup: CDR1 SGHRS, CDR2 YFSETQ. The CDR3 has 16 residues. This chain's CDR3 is CASSLGGSGYTDTQYF. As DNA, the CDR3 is TGCGCCAGCAGCCTCGGTGGTAGCGGCTACACAGATACGCAGTATTTT.

The CDR3 spells CASSVDGENMNTEAFF. The CDR3 nucleotides read TGTGCCAGCAGCGTGGACGGGGAGAACATGAACACTGAAGCTTTCTTT. The gene calls are TRBV5-4 and TRBJ1-1; unclear D gene. The CDR3 extends over 16 amino acids. Deletions cut 4 bases from V and 0 bases from J, with 16 bases between. Germline V gene data show CDR1 as SGHNT and CDR2 as YYREEE (reference sequence).

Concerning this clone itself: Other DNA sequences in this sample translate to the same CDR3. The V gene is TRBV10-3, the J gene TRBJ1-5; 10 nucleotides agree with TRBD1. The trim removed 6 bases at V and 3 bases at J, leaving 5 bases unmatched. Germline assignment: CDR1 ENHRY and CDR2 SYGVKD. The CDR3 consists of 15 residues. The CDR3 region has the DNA TGTGCCATCAGCCGGGACAGGGGCCCCAATCAGCCCCAGCATTTT. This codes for CAISRDRGPNQPQHF.

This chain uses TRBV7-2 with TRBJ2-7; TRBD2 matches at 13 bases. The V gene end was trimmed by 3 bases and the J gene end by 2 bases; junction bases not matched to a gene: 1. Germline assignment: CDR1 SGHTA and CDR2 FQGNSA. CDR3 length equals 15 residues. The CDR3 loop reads CASSLTSGRTYEQYF. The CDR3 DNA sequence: TGTGCCAGCAGCTTGACTAGCGGGAGGACCTACGAGCAGTACTTC. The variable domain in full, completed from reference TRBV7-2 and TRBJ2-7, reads GAGVSQSPSNKVTEKGKDVELRCDPISGHTALYWYRQSLGQGLEFLIYFQGNSAPDKSGLPSDRFSAERTGGSVSTLTIQRTQQEDSAVYLCASSLTSGRTYEQYFGPGTRLTVT.

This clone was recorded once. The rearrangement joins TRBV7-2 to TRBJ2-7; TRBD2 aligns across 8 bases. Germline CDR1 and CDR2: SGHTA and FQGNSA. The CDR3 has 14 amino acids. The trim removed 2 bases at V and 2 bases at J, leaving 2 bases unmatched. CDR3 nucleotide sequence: TGTGCCAGCAGCTTATCGGGAGGGCCCTACGAGCAGTACTTC. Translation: CASSLSGGPYEQYF. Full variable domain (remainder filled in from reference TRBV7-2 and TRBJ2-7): GAGVSQSPSNKVTEKGKDVELRCDPISGHTALYWYRQSLGQGLEFLIYFQGNSAPDKSGLPSDRFSAERTGGSVSTLTIQRTQQEDSAVYLCASSLSGGPYEQYFGPGTRLTVT.

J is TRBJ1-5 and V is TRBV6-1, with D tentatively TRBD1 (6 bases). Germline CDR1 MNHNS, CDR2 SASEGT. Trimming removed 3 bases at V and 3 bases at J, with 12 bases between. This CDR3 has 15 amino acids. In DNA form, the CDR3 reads TGTGCCAGCAGTGAGATTTGGGGGCCCAATCAGCCCCAGCATTTT. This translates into CASSEIWGPNQPQHF.

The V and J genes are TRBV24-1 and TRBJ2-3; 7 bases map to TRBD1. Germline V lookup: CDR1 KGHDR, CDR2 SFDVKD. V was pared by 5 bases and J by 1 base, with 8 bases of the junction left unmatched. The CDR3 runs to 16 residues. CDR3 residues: CATSGPGQPGTDTQYF. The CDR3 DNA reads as TGTGCCACCAGTGGCCCGGGACAGCCGGGCACAGATACGCAGTATTTT.

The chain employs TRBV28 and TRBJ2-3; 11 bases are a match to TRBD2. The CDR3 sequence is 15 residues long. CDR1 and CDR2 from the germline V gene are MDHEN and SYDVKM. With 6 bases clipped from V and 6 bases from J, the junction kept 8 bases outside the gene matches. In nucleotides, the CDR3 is TGTGCCAGCAGGACGCCGGGACTAGCGGCCGATACGCAGTATTTT. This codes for CASRTPGLAADTQYF. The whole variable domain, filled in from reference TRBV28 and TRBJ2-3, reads DVKVTQSSRYLVKRTGEKVFLECVQDMDHENMFWYRQDPGLGLRLIYFSYDVKMKEKGDIPEGYSVSREKKERFSLILESASTNQTSMYLCASRTPGLAADTQYFGPGTRLTVL.

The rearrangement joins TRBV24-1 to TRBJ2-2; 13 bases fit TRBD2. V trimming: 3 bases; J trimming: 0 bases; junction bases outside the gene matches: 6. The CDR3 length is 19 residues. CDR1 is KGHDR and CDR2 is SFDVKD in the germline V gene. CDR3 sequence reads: CATSDQTSGRFANTGELFF. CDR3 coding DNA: TGTGCCACCAGTGATCAGACTAGCGGGAGGTTCGCGAACACCGGGGAGCTGTTTTTT.

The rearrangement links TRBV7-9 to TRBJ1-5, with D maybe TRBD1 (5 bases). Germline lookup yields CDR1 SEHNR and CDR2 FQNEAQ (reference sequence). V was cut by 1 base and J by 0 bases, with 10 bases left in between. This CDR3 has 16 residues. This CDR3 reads CASSLGGQTSNQPQHF. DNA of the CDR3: TGTGCCAGCAGCTTAGGAGGACAAACTAGCAATCAGCCCCAGCATTTT. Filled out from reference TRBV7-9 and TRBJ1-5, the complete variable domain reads DTGVSQNPRHKITKRGQNVTFRCDPISEHNRLYWYRQTLGQGPEFLTYFQNEAQLEKSRLLSDRFSAERPKGSFSTLEIQRTEQGDSAMYLCASSLGGQTSNQPQHFGDGTRLSIL.

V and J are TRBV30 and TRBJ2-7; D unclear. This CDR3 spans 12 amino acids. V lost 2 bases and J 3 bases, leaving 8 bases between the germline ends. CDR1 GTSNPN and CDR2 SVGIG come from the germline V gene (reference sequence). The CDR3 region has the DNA TGTGCCTGGAGTCCGTCCTTCTACGAGCAGTACTTC. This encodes CAWSPSFYEQYF.

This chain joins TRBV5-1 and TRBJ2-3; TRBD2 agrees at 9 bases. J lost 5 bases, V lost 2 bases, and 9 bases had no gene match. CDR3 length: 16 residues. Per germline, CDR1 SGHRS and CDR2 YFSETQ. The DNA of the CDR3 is TGCGCCAGCAGCTTATCTAGGATAGCGGGAGTAGATACGCAGTATTTT. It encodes CASSLSRIAGVDTQYF.

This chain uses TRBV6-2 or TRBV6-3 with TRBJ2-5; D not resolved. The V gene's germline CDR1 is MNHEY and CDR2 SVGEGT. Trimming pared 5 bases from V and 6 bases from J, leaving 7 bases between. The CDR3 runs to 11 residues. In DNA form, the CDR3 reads TGTGCCAGCAGTCCACGACAGACCCAGTACTTC. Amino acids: CASSPRQTQYF.

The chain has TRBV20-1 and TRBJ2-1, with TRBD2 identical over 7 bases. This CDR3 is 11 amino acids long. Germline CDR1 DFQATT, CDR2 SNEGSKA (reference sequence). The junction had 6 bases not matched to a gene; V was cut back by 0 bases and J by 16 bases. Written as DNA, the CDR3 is TGCAGTGCTAGAGAAAGGGAGCGGGGTTTCTTC. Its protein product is CSARERERGFF.

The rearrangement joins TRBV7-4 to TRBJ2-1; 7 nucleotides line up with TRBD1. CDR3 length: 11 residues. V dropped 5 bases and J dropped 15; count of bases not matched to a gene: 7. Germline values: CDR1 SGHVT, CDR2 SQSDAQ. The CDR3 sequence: CASSVRDSGFF. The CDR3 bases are TGTGCCAGCAGCGTCCGGGACAGTGGGTTCTTC.

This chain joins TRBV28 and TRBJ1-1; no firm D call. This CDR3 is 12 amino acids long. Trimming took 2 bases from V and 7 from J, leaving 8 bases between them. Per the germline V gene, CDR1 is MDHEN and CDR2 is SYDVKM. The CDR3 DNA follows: TGTGCCAGCAGTTTAAGGTTGGGTGAAGCTTTCTTT. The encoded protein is CASSLRLGEAFF.

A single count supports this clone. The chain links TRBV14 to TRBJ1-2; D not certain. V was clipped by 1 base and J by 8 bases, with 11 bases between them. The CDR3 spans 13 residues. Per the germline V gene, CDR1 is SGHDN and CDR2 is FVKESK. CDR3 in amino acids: CASSQVQAQGYTF. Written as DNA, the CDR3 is TGTGCCAGCAGCCAAGTGCAAGCCCAAGGCTACACCTTC.

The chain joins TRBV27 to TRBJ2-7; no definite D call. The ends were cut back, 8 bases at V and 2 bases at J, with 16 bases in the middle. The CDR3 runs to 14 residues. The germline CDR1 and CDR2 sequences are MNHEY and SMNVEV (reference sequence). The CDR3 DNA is TGTGCCAGCGGCTTGCGTGGGCCCCCCTACGAGCAGTACTTC. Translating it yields CASGLRGPPYEQYF.

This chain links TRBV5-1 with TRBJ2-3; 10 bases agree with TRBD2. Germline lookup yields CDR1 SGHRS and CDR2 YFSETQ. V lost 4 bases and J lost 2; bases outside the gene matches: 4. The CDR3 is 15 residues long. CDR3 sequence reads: CASSNSGRNTDTQYF. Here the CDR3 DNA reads TGCGCCAGCAGCAATAGCGGGAGGAACACAGATACGCAGTATTTT.

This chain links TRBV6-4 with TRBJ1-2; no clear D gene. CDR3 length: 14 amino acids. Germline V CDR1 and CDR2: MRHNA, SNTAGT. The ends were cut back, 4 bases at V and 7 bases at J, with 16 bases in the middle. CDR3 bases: TGTGCCAGCAGTGCGGAGGAGGCAGCCCCTGGCTACACCTTC. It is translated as CASSAEEAAPGYTF.

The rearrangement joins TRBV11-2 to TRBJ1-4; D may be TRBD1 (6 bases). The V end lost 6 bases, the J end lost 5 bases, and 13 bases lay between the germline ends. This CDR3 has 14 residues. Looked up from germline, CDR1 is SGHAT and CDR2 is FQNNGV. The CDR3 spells CASRGYRANEKLFF. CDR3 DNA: TGTGCCAGCAGAGGATACAGGGCGAATGAAAAACTGTTTTTT.

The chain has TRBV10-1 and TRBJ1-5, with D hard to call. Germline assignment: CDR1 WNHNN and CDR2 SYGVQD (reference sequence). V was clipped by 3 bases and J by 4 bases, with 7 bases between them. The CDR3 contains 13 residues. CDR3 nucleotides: TGCGCCAGCAGTGACGGCCTTAATCAGCCCCAGCATTTT. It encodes CASSDGLNQPQHF.